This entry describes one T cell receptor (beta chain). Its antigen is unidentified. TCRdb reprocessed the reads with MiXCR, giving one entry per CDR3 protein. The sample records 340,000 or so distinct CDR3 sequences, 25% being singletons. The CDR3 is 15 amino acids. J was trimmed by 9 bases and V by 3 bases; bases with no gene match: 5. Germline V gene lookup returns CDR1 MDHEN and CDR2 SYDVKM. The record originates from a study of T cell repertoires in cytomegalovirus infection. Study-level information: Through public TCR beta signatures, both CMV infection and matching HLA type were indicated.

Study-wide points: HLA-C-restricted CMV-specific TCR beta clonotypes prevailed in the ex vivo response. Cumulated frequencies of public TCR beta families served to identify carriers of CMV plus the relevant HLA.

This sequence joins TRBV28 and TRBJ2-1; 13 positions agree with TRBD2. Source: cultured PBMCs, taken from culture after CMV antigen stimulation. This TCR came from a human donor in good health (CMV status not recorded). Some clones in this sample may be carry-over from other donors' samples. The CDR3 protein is CASSFRTSGSGEQFF. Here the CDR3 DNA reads TGTGCCAGCAGTTTTCGGACTAGCGGGAGTGGTGAGCAGTTCTTC.